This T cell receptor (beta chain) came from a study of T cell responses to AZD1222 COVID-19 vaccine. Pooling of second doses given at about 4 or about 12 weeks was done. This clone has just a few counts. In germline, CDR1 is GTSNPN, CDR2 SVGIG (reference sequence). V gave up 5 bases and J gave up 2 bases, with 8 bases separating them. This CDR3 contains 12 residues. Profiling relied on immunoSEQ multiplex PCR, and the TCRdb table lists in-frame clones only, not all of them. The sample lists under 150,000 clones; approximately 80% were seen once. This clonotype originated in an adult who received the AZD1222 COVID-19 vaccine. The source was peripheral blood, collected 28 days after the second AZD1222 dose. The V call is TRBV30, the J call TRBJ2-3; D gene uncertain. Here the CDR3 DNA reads TGTGCCTGGGGACCCCTCACAGATACGCAGTATTTT. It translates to CAWGPLTDTQYF.